Sequencing of this T cell receptor beta chain was carried out in a study of identical twins (dated by TCRdb to about 2016). About the full investigation: To test whether fetal clonotypes persist, the study used deep sequencing on TCR alpha and beta repertoires from monozygotic twins, unrelated adults of various ages, and cord blood. To rule out contamination, replicate twin experiments were performed at different times with different library preparation protocols.

About this clonotype itself: Its binding antigen is unknown. Per-nucleotide qualities are absent, and no much larger clonotype sits a single base away.

What the study reported, not specific to this receptor: Compared with coincidental sharing between unrelated individuals, an excess of low generation-probability sequences was observed among out-of-frame TCR alpha sequences shared between twins. Out-of-frame TCR alpha sharing in monozygotic twins was systematically underestimated by recombination models, whereas sharing between unrelated individuals was in agreement with the recombination models. Abundant cord blood beta clonotypes had fewer insertions, young adult naive repertoires showed a similar but weaker trend, and memory repertoires showed no such trend. A weaker excess of twin sharing was found in beta out-of-frame sequences because the signal-to-noise ratio was lowered by fewer shared sequences. Zero-insertion analyses could be partly confounded by invariant T cells such as MAIT and iNKT, though diverse VJ usage argued against such confounding for most clonotypes. Because the same donors could not be followed over many years, the conclusions relied on cross-sectional statistical analysis.

Every donor was a healthy Caucasian. Three pairs of female monozygotic twins, all aged about 18 to 30 years, made up the twin cohort. CD4+ and CD8+ T cell populations were isolated with positive isolation kits from Invitrogen. Library creation used 5' RACE. The listed sequencing device is Illumina HiSeq 2000. A universal primer binding site was introduced by template switching, and a unique molecular identifier was present in the final cDNA, enabling accurate counting of TCR cDNA molecules. First-strand cDNA for TCR alpha and beta chains was synthesized from specific primers in the conserved constant-segment region. Each cDNA library was double barcoded, with a SMART-Mk sample barcode plus Illumina barcodes, to control for contamination. TruSeq adapter sequences, together with Illumina sample barcodes, were added in two successive PCR steps. TCR alpha and beta cDNA libraries were sequenced on the Illumina HiSeq platform with custom primers. The original methods were these. MiGEC was used to process raw reads and extract unique molecular identifiers, and MiXCR was used to find CDR3 positions. For each individual, recombination models were inferred using an EM algorithm with the repgenHMM and IGoR tools. Shared clonotypes were analyzed with the tcR package in R, and sharing was normalized by the product of cloneset sizes. Out-of-frame nonproductive sequences were analyzed to study raw recombination free of thymic and clonal selection effects. Starting from the raw public reads, TCRdb applied fastp trimming at Q25, assembled clones with MiXCR and retained in-frame beta chains. One record per CDR3 amino acid sequence lists the most common genes and DNA. It is TCRdb's table, rather than the study itself, that gives the V and J calls and clone size. Present in this sample are hundreds of thousands of distinct CDR3 sequences, about 12% of which were seen just once. In total, the top ten clones hold approximately 7.5% of the sample.

V is pared back by 6 bases and J by 1 base, with 9 bases lying between the germline termini. The cysteine opens and the phenylalanine closes a CDR3 of 13 amino acids. The CDR3 DNA has 39 bases and is translated from base 1. The same data also went into a second study, on yellow fever vaccine responses in identical twins. The second study's authors report: The authors reported that the T cell response to vaccination in identical twins appeared partly convergent and partly personalized. In identical twins, the study followed T cell clones that responded to the vaccine with precision.

The sequence came from a young woman in good health. The source material was CD8+ T cells sorted from blood. The chain joins TRBV12-3 or TRBV12-4 to TRBJ2-5; there is no confident call for the D gene. The CDR3 protein: CASRGQAQETQYF. The DNA reads as follows: TGTGCCAGCAGAGGGCAGGCCCAAGAGACCCAGTACTTC.